What follows is one T cell receptor beta chain and its context. The CDR3 is 15 amino acids. Looked up from germline, CDR1 is LGHNA and CDR2 is YNFKEQ. V lost 0 bases and J lost 6, with 14 bases in between. The data derive from a study of blood T cell repertoires in COVID-19. For the study at large: The United States, Italy and Spain provided the acute and convalescent COVID-19 samples.

Assay: immunoSEQ multiplex PCR; the TCRdb copy retains only in-frame clones and omits some. The sample records roughly 50,000 clones, around 84% being singletons. Sequenced sample: peripheral blood. This chain connects TRBV4-2 to TRBJ1-2; D not certain. The sequence derives from a woman older than 75 with acute or convalescent COVID-19. The chain's CDR3 is CASSQDGSGKNGYTF. As DNA, the CDR3 is TGTGCCAGCAGCCAAGATGGTTCGGGGAAAAATGGCTACACCTTC.